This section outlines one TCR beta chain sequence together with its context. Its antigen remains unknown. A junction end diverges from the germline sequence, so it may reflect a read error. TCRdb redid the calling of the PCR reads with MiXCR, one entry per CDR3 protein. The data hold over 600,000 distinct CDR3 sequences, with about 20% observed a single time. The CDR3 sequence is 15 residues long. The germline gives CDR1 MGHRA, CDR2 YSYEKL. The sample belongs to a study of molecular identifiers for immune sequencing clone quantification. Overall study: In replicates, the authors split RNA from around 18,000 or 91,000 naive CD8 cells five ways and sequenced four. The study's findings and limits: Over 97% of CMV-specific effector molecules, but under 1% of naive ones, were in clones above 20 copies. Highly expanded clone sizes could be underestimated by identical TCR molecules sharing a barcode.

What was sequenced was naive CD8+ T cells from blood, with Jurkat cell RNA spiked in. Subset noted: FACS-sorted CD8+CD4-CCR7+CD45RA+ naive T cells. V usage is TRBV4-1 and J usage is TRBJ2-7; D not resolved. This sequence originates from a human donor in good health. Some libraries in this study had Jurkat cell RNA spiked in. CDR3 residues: CAGSQVGVSSYEQYF. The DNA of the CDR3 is TGCGCCGGCAGCCAAGTCGGCGTAAGCTCCTACGAGCAGTACTTC.